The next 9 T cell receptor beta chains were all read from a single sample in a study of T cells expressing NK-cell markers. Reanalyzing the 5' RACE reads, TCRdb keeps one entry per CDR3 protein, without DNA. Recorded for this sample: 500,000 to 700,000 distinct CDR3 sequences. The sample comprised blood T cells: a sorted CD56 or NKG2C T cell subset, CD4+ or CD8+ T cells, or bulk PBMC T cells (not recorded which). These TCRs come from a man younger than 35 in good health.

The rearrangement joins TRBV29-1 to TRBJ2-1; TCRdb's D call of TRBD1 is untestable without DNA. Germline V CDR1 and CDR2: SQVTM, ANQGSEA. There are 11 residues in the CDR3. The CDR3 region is CSGGTGGEQFF.

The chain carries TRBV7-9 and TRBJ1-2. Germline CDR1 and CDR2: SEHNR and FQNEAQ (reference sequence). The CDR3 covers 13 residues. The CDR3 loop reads CASSSLRGNGYTF.

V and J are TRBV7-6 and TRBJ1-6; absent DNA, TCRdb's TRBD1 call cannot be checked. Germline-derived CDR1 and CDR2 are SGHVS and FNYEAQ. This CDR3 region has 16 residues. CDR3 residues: CASSDPGQGEKSPLHF.

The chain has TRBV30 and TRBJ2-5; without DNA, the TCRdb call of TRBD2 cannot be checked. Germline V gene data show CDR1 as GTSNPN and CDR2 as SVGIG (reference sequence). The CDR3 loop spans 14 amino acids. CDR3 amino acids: CAWSVGPPIETQYF.

Here the CDR3 reads CASSGDRGFYGYTF. This chain joins TRBV5-5 and TRBJ1-2; TCRdb calls TRBD1, which cannot be checked without DNA. The CDR3 length is 14 residues. Germline values: CDR1 SGHKS, CDR2 YYEKEE (reference sequence).

The CDR3 is CASSPQGGINEQFF. The V call is TRBV12-3 or TRBV12-4, the J call TRBJ2-1; TCRdb reports TRBD1, a call that lacks DNA to check it against. The CDR3 sequence is 14 residues long.

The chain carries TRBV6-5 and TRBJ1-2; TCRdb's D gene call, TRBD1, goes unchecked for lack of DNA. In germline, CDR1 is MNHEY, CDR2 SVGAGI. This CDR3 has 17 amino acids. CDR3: CASSYSFETGIDYGYTF.

The CDR3 reads CASKEKPIEQFF. The V gene is TRBV2, the J gene TRBJ2-1. CDR3 length: 12 residues. From germline, CDR1 is SNHLY and CDR2 FYNNEI.

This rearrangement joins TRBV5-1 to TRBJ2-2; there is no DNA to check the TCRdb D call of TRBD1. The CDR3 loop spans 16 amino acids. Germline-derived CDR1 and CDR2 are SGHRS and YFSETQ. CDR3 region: CASSQGPGEKGGELFF. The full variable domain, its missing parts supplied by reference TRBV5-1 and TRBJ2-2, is KAGVTQTPRYLIKTRGQQVTLSCSPISGHRSVSWYQQTPGQGLQFLFEYFSETQRNKGNFPGRFSGRQFSNSRSEMNVSTLELGDSALYLCASSQGPGEKGGELFFGEGSRLTVL.